The clone carrying this T cell receptor (beta chain) showed up many times. Antigen unknown. The data belong to a study of human T cells and chemical hapten exposure. CDR3 length equals 13 residues. CDR1 is KGHDR and CDR2 is SFDVKD in the germline V gene. Trimming took 11 bases from V and 8 from J; bases not matched to a gene: 13. The time point denotes: patch test 1, 2 weeks after DPC sensitization. The treatment was: therapeutic diphenylcyclopropenone sensitization with weekly scalp DPC. TCRdb used MiXCR to reprocess the RACE reads, holding one entry per CDR3 protein. The data hold 70,000 to 100,000 distinct CDR3 sequences, with roughly 7.6% observed a single time. Broader study findings: Correlating positively with patch test score were the PT1 expanded TCR counts.

The receptor's source is a young woman with alopecia areata. Some clones in this sample may be carry-over from other donors' samples. This chain links TRBV24-1 with TRBJ1-2; TRBD1 aligns across 7 bases. This specimen consisted of whole blood, obtained in connection with sensitization to the hapten diphenylcyclopropenone (DPC). The CDR3 sequence is CAKPLDREYGYTF. The CDR3 DNA reads TGTGCCAAACCTCTAGACAGGGAGTACGGCTACACCTTC.